This TCR beta chain originates from a study of T cells in Graves' hyperthyroidism and ophthalmopathy. Whole-study results and caveats: Ophthalmopathy was told apart from stable hyperthyroidism by a 13 V-J model. Blood samples included most of the expanded thyroid clonotypes exceeding 0.001.

There were TCR beta CDR3 regions amplified from RNA transcripts. The TCR CDR3 first-round RT-PCR relied on the HTBI primer set. TCRdb independently ran MiXCR on the multiplex PCR reads; one entry per CDR3 protein. The sample has about 420,000 distinct CDR3 sequences, 15% to 19% seen once; the top ten hold around an eighth. Graves' hyperthyroidism qualified as stable when ophthalmopathy did not progress within 18 months. This clonotype has a count of ten or more. Its antigen is currently unknown. Germline V gene data show CDR1 as DFQATT and CDR2 as SNEGSKA (reference sequence). The CDR3 runs 13 residues. The ends lost 5 bases at V and 2 bases at J; junction bases unmatched: 2.

The receptor comes from a woman in her late teens or twenties with Graves' hyperthyroidism. The chain couples TRBV20-1 to TRBJ2-5; TRBD2 aligns across 10 bases. The sequenced material came from blood. The CDR3: CSAPGLAQETQYF. In DNA, the CDR3 is TGCAGTGCTCCGGGACTAGCGCAAGAGACCCAGTACTTC.